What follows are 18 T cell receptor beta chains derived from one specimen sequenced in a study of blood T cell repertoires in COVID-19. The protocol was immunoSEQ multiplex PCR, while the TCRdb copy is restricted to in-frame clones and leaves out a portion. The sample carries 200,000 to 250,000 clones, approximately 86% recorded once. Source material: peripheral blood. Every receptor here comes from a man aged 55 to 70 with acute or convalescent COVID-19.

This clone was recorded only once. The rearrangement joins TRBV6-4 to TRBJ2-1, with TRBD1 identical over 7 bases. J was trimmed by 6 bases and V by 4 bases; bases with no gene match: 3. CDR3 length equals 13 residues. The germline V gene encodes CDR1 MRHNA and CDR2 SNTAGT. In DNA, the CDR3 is TGTGCCAGCAGTGCGGCAGGGGGCAATGAGCAGTTCTTC. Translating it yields CASSAAGGNEQFF.

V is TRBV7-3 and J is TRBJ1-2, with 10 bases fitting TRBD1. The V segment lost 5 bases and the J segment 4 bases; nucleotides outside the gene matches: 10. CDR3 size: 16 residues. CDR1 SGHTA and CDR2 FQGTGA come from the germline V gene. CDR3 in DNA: TGTGCCAGCAGCAATACCGGGACAGGGGCTCGCTATGGCTACACCTTC. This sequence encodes CASSNTGTGARYGYTF.

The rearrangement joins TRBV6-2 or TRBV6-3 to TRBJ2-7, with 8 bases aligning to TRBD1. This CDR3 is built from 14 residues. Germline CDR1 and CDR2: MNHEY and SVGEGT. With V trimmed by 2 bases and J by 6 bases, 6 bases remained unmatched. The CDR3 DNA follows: TGTGCCAGCAGTTACGGACAGGGTTCTTCCGAGCAGTACTTC. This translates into CASSYGQGSSEQYF.

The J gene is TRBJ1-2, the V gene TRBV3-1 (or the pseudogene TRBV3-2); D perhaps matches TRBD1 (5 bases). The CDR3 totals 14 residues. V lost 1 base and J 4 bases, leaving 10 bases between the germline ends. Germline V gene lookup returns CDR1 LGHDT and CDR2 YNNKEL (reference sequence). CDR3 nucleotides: TGTGCCAGCAGCCAAGCTGTGACAGCCTATGGCTACACCTTC. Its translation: CASSQAVTAYGYTF.

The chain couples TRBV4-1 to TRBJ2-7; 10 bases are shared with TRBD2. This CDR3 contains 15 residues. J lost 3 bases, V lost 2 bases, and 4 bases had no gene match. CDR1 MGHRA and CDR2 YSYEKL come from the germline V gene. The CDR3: CASSQLAGELYEQYF. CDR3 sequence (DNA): TGCGCCAGCAGCCAACTAGCGGGGGAACTCTACGAGCAGTACTTC.

The CDR3 DNA reads TGTGCCAGTAGTATTCGGTCCGCTACTAACTATGGCTACACCTTC. It specifies CASSIRSATNYGYTF. V and J are TRBV19 and TRBJ1-2; D unclear. Germline assignment: CDR1 LNHDA and CDR2 SQIVND (reference sequence). CDR3 size: 15 residues. V was cut by 3 bases and J by 0 bases, with 11 bases left in between.

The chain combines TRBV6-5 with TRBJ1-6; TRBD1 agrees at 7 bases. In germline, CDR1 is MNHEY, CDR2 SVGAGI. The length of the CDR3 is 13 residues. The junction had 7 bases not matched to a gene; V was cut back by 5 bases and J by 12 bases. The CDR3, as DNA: TGTGCCAGCAGTACCCGACAGGGTCTACCCCTCCACTTT. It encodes CASSTRQGLPLHF.

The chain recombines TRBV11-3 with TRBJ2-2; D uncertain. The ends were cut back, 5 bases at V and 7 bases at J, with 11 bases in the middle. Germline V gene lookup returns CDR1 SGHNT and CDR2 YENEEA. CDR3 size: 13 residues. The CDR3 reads CASSPSRSGELFF. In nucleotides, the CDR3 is TGTGCCAGCAGCCCCTCGAGGAGCGGGGAGCTGTTTTTT.

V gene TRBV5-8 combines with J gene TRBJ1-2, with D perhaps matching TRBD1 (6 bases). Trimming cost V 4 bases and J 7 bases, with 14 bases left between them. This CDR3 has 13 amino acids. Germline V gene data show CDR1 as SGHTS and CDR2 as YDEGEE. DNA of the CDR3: TGTGCCAGCAGCCCCAGGACAGTGGCTGGCTACACCTTC. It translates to CASSPRTVAGYTF.

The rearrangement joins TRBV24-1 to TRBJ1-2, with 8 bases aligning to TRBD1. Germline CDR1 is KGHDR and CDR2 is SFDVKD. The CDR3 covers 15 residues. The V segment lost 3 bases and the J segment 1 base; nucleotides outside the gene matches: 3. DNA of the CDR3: TGTGCCACCAGTGATCACAGGGGGGATAACTATGGCTACACCTTC. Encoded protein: CATSDHRGDNYGYTF.

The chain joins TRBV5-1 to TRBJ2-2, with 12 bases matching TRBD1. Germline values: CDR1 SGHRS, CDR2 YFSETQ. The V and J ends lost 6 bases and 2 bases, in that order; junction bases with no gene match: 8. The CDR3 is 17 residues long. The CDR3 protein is CASTPGTGGANTGELFF. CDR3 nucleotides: TGCGCCAGCACCCCCGGGACAGGGGGCGCAAACACCGGGGAGCTGTTTTTT.

CDR3: CASSYEAQNTEAFF. DNA of the CDR3: TGTGCCAGCAGTTACGAGGCACAGAACACTGAAGCTTTCTTT. V usage is TRBV6-5 and J usage is TRBJ1-1; D is unclear. V was shortened by 2 bases and J by 1 base, with 8 bases between the two germline ends. Germline loops: CDR1 MNHEY, CDR2 SVGAGI. This CDR3 has 14 residues.

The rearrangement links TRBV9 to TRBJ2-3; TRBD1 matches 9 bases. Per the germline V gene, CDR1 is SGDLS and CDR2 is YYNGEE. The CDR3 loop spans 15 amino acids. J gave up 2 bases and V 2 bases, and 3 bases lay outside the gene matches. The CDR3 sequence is CASSVRDRDTDTQYF. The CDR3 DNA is TGTGCCAGCAGCGTCCGGGACAGGGACACAGATACGCAGTATTTT. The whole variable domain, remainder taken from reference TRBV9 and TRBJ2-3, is DSGVTQTPKHLITATGQRVTLRCSPRSGDLSVYWYQQSLDQGLQFLIQYYNGEERAKGNILERFSAQQFPDLHSELNLSSLELGDSALYFCASSVRDRDTDTQYFGPGTRLTVL.

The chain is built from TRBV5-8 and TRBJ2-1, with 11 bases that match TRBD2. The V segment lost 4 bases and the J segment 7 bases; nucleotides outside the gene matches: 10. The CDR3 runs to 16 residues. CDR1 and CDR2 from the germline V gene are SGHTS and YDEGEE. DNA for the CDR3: TGTGCCAGCAGCCATCTAGCGGGGGGCCCTTGGAATGAGCAGTTCTTC. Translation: CASSHLAGGPWNEQFF.

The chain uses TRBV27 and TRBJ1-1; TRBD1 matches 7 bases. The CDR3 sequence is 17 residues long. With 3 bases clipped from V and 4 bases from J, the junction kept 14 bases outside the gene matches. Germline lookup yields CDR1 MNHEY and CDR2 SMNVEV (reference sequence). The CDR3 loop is CASSFRLGEGAPTEAFF. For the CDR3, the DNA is TGTGCCAGCAGTTTTCGGTTAGGAGAGGGGGCGCCCACTGAAGCTTTCTTT.

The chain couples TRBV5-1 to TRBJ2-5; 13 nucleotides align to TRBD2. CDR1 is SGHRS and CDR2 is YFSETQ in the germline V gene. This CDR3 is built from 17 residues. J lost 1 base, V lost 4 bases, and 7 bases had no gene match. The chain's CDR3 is CASSGGTSGDLQETQYF. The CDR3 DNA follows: TGCGCCAGCAGCGGCGGGACTAGCGGGGACCTCCAAGAGACCCAGTACTTC.

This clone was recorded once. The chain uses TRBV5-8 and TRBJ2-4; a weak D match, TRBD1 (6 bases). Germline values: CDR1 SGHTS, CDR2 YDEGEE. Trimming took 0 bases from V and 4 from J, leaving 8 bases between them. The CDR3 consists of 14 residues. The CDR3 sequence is CASSLDGQKNIQYF. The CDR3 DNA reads TGTGCCAGCAGCTTGGACGGACAGAAAAACATTCAGTACTTC.

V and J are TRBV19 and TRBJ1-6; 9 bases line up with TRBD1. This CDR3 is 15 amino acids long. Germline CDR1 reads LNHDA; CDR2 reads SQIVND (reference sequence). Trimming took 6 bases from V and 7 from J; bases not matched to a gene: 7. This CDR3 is CASRLVGTGNSPLHF. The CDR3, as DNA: TGTGCCAGTAGGCTAGTTGGGACAGGGAATTCACCCCTCCACTTT.